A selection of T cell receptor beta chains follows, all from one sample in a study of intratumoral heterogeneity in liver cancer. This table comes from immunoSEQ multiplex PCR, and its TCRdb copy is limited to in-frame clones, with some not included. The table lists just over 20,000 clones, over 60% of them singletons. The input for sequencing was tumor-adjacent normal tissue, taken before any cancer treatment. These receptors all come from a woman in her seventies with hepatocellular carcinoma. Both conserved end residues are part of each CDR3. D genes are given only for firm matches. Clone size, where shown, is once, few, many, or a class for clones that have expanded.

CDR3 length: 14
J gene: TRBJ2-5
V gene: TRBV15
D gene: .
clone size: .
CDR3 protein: CATSRGRSQETQYF

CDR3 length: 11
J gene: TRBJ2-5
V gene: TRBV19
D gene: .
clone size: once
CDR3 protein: CASSMGETQYF

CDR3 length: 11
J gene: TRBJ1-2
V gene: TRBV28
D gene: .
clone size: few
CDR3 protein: CASRTGTGYTF

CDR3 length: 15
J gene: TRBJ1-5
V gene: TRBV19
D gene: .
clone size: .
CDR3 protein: CASSIGGIGNQPQHF

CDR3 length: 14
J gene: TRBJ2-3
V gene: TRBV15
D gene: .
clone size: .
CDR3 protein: CATSRNPKEDTQYF

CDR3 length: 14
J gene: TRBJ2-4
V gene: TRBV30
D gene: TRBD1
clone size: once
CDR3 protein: CAWSQQGRENIQYF

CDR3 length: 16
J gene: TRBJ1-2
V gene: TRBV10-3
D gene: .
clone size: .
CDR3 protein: CAISDKVVEGGDGYTF

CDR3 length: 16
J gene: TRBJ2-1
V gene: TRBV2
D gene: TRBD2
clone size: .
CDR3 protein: CASTLRGLAGYNEQFF

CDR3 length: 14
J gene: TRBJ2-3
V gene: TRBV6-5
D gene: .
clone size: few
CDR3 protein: CASKMGDSTDTQYF

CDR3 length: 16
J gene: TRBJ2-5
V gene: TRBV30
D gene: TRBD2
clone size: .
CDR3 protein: CAWSAGLAPVRETQYF

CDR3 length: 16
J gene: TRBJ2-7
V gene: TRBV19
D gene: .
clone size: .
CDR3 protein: CASSIIRDGGSYEQYF

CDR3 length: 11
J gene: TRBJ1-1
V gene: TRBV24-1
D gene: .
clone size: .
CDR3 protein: CATSDGLRAFF

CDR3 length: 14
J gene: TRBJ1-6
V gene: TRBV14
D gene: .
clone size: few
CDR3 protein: CASSQTGRNSPLHF

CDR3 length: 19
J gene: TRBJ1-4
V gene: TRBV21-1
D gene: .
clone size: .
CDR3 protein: CAMPGQGLGGGPFNEKLFF

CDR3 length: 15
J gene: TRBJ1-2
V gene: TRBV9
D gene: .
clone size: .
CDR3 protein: CASSQYDRSNYGYTF

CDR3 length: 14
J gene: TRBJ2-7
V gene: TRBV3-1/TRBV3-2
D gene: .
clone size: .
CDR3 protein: CASSPTQSSYEQYF

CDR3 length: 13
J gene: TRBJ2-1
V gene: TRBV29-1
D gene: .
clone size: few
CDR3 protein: CSAELVSYNEQFF

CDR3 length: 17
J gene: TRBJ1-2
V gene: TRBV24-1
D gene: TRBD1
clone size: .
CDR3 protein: CATSDPRSGTEIYGYTF

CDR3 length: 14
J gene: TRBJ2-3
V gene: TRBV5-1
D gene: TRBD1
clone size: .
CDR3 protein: CASSLGGGADTQYF

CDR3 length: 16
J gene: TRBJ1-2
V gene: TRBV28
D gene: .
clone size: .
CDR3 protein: CASTFQRGFAGRGYTF

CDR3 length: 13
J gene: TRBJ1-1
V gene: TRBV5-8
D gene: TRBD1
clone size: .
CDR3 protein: CASSSDRATEAFF

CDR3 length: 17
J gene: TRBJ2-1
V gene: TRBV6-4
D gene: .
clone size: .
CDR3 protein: CASSDSLAPSSYNEQFF

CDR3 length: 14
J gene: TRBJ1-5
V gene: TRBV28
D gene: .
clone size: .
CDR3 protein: CASSFKYSNQPQHF

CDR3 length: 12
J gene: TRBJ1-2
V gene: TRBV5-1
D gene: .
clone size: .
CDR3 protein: CASSNPQDGYTF

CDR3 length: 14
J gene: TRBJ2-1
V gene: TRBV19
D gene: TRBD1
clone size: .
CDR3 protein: CASSIGGQGDEQFF

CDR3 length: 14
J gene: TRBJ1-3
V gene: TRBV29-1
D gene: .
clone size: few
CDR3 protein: CSVEDDSSGNTIYF

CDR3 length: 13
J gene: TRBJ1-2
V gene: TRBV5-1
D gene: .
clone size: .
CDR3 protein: CASSSKVDYGYTF

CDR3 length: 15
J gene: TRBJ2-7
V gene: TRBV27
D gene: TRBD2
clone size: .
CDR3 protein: CASSFILAGVYEQYF

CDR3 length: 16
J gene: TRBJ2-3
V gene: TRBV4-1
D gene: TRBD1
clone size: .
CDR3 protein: CASSRGTGTGTDTQYF

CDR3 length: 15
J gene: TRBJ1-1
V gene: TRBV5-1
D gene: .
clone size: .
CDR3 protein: CASSLGGGRNTEAFF

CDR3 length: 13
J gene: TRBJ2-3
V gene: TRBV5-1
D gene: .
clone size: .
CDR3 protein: CASSRLGTDTQYF

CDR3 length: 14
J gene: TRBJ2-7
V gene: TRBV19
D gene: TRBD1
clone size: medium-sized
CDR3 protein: CASRPTGGAYEQYF

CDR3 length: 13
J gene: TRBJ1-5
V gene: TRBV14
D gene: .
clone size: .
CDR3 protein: CASSQNTNQPQHF

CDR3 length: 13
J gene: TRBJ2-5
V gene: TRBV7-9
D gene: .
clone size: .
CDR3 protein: CASSLDTGETQYF

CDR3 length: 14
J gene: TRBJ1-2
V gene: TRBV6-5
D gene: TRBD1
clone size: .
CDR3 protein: CASSPGRGYYGYTF

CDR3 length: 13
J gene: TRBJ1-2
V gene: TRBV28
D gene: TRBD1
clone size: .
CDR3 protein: CASIQQGATGYTF

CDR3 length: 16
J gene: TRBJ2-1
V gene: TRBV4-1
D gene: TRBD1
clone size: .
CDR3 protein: CASSQDTGQGLNEQFF

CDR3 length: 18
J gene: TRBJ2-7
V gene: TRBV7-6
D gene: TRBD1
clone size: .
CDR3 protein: CASSSQSPGTGISSEQYF

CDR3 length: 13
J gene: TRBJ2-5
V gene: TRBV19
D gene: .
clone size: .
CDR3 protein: CASSGQNQETQYF

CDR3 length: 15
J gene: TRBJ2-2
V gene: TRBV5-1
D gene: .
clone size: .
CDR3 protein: CASSLSLGNTGELFF

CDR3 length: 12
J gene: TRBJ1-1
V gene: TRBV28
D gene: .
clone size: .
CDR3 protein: CASRRPGPEAFF

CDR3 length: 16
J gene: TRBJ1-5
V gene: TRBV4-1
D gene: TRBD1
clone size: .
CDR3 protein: CASSQSGGTGGQPQHF

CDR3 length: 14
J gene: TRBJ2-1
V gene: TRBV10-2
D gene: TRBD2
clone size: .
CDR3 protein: CASSLIAGYNEQFF

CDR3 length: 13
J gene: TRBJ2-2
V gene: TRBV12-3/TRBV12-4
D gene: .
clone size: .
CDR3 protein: CASNLGNTGELFF

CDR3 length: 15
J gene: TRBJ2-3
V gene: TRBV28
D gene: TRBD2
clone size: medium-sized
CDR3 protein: CASSLPSGLTDTQYF

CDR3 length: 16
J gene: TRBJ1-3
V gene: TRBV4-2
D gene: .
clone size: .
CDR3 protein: CASSQDGSGTGNTIYF

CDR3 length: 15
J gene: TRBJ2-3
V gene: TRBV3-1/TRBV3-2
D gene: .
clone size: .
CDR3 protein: CASRGTPDLTDTQYF

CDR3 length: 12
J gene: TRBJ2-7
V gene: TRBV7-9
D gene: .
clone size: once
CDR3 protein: CASSFGRWEQYF

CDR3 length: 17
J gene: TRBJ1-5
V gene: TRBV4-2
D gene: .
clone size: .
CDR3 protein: CASSQVLEGWGNQPQHF

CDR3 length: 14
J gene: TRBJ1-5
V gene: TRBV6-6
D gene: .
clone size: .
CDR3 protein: CATRGAGRNQPQHF

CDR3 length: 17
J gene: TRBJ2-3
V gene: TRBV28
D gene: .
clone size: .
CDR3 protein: CASSLSGLGKGTDTQYF

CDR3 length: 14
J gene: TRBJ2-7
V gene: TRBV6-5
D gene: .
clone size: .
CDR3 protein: CASSYSKGMGEQYF

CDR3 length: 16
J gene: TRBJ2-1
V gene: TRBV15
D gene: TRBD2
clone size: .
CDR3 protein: CATSTGTSGTYNEQFF

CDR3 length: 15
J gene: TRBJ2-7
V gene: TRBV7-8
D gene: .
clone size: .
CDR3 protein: CASSTTRTGAYEQYF